This entry is about one T cell receptor beta chain. The antigen remains undetermined. The ends were cut back, 4 bases at V and 4 bases at J, with 16 bases in the middle. Germline-derived CDR1 and CDR2 are LNHDA and SQIVND (reference sequence). This CDR3 region has 15 residues. The record originates from a study of T cell responses to AZD1222 COVID-19 vaccine. Study-wide results and limits: Clonal diversity was possibly underestimated, and white British individuals and females predominated among donors. Spike-specific TCRs gained breadth and depth after people received two AZD1222 doses. At baseline, seropositivity was found in only 5 to 7 AZD1222 recipients. Sampling that yielded the repertoires occurred only after the peak T cell response.

Sequenced by immunoSEQ multiplex PCR; TCRdb stores in-frame clones only, minus some. In the table there are approximately 200,000 clones, 90% to 95% of which are singletons. The sample here was peripheral blood, taken 28 days after the second dose of the MenACWY control vaccine. This TCR derives from an adult who received the MenACWY meningococcal vaccine as a control. The chain employs TRBV19 and TRBJ1-1; D not resolved. The CDR3 loop is CASSTALVRSTEAFF. The CDR3 DNA is TGTGCCAGTAGTACCGCACTTGTAAGGAGCACTGAAGCTTTCTTT.